The 28 T cell receptor beta chains presented below share a single source sample, sequenced in a study of CD8 T cell repertoires and HIV-1 epitope variants. No cognate antigen is known for these TCRs. TCRdb's table, derived via immunoSEQ multiplex PCR, lists solely in-frame clones and lacks some. Among a few thousand clones listed, 55% to 75% were seen once. Sequenced: cultured CD8+ T cells derived from PBMCs. These receptors were taken from a male donor with HIV.

CDR3 coding DNA: TGTGCCAGCAGTCCCCGGGGTAGCTCCTATAATTCACCCCTCCACTTT. Translating it yields CASSPRGSSYNSPLHF. The chain employs TRBV27 and TRBJ1-6; no clear D gene. CDR3 length: 16 residues. Per the germline V gene, CDR1 is MNHEY and CDR2 is SMNVEV (reference sequence). The V end lost 5 bases, the J end lost 0 bases, and 11 bases lay between the germline ends.

This clone was detected only a few times. This chain uses TRBV6-5 with TRBJ2-1, with D tentatively TRBD2 (5 bases). Germline V gene data show CDR1 as MNHEY and CDR2 as SVGAGI. This CDR3 contains 12 residues. V dropped 2 bases and J dropped 7 bases, with 6 bases sitting between them. The CDR3 DNA reads as TGTGCCAGCAGTTACACGGGGAATGAGCAGTTCTTC. Its protein product is CASSYTGNEQFF.

Judged by abundance, this clone is medium-sized. CDR3 sequence reads: CATSRVRGPYEQYF. The CDR3 bases are TGTGCCACCAGCAGAGTTAGGGGGCCCTACGAGCAGTACTTC. The gene calls are TRBV15 and TRBJ2-7, with 7 bases matching TRBD1. CDR3 length equals 14 residues. CDR1 is LNHNV and CDR2 is YYDKDF in the germline V gene (reference sequence). V shed 1 base and J 2 bases; nucleotides not matched to a gene: 2.

This chain uses TRBV2 with TRBJ2-2, with 14 bases that match TRBD2. The V segment lost 6 bases and the J segment 6 bases; nucleotides outside the gene matches: 6. Per germline, CDR1 SNHLY and CDR2 FYNNEI. The CDR3 contains 16 residues. CDR3 loop: CASSPPGLAGAGELFF. CDR3 nucleotide sequence: TGTGCCAGCAGCCCTCCGGGACTAGCGGGAGCCGGGGAGCTGTTTTTT.

This clone was counted only a few times. The chain recombines TRBV5-1 with TRBJ2-2; 7 nucleotides match TRBD1. V was pared by 2 bases and J by 4 bases, with 2 bases of the junction left unmatched. The CDR3 is 14 residues long. Looked up from germline, CDR1 is SGHRS and CDR2 is YFSETQ. This CDR3 is CASSFSGGTGELFF. Here the CDR3 DNA reads TGCGCCAGCAGCTTTTCAGGGGGCACCGGGGAGCTGTTTTTT.

This clone was detected only a few times. The J gene is TRBJ2-1, the V gene TRBV5-6, with 8 bases that match TRBD2. The ends lost 0 bases at V and 0 bases at J; junction bases unmatched: 2. This CDR3 is 16 amino acids long. Germline V gives CDR1 SGHDT, CDR2 YYEEEE. The CDR3 sequence: CASSLERGSSYNEQFF. Written as DNA, the CDR3 is TGTGCCAGCAGCTTGGAGCGGGGGAGCTCCTACAATGAGCAGTTCTTC.

The chain uses TRBV4-1 and TRBJ1-1; D is unresolved. There are 14 residues in the CDR3. Per germline, CDR1 MGHRA and CDR2 YSYEKL. The V and J ends lost 4 bases and 4 bases respectively, with 13 bases between them. Here the CDR3 reads CASSLDQAGTEAFF. The CDR3 nucleotides are TGCGCCAGCAGCCTGGACCAGGCGGGCACTGAAGCTTTCTTT.

The V and J genes are TRBV6-6 and TRBJ2-7; unclear D gene. This CDR3 is 14 amino acids long. The V gene lost 4 bases and the J gene lost 2 bases, with 12 bases spanning the gap. CDR1 and CDR2 from the germline V gene are MNHNY and SVGAGI (reference sequence). CDR3 sequence (DNA): TGTGCCAGCAGTTCAGATGTCTCGGCCTACGAGCAGTACTTC. Its translation: CASSSDVSAYEQYF.

This chain uses TRBV6-5 with TRBJ2-3, with D unresolved. Trimming cost V 5 bases and J 2 bases, with 14 bases left between them. The CDR3 spans 15 residues. CDR1 and CDR2 (germline): MNHEY, SVGAGI. CDR3 bases: TGTGCCAGCAGTCCCCACGTAGGGCTCACAGATACGCAGTATTTT. It is translated as CASSPHVGLTDTQYF.

The chain uses TRBV2 and TRBJ2-2, with unresolved D. From germline, CDR1 is SNHLY and CDR2 FYNNEI. The V gene lost 11 bases and the J gene lost 1 base, with 11 bases spanning the gap. The CDR3 totals 13 residues. As DNA, the CDR3 is TGTGCCGGCCGTGAGTGGAACACCGGGGAGCTGTTTTTT. It is translated as CAGREWNTGELFF.

The chain carries TRBV27 and TRBJ2-1; a weak D match, TRBD1 (6 bases). V was cut by 5 bases and J by 3 bases, with 11 bases left in between. Germline CDR1 is MNHEY and CDR2 is SMNVEV (reference sequence). The CDR3 is 14 amino acids. The CDR3 region is CASSLGQNYNEQFF. The CDR3 DNA reads as TGTGCCAGCAGTCTCGGACAGAACTACAATGAGCAGTTCTTC.

By proportion, this clone is hyperexpanded. J is TRBJ2-7 and V is TRBV27; no reliable D call. In germline, CDR1 is MNHEY, CDR2 SMNVEV (reference sequence). The V end lost 4 bases, the J end lost 2 bases, and 12 bases lay between the germline ends. The CDR3 runs to 14 residues. CDR3 nucleotide sequence: TGTGCCAGCAGTTCAGATGTCTCGGCCTACGAGCAGTACTTC. Translated: CASSSDVSAYEQYF.

The chain has TRBV13 and TRBJ2-2; weak D call: TRBD1 (6 bases). The germline V gene encodes CDR1 PRHDT and CDR2 FYEKMQ (reference sequence). The CDR3 spans 15 residues. V lost 0 bases to trimming and J lost 2 bases, with 7 bases between them. CDR3 DNA: TGTGCCAGCAGCTTAGGGACAGGAAACACCGGGGAGCTGTTTTTT. It codes for CASSLGTGNTGELFF.

The V and J genes are TRBV13 and TRBJ2-1, with 9 bases aligning to TRBD2. Trimming at V came to 4 bases and at J to 6 bases, leaving 13 bases not matched to a gene. This CDR3 spans 17 amino acids. Germline V gene sequence: CDR1 PRHDT, CDR2 FYEKMQ (reference sequence). CDR3 in amino acids: CASSSPASTSGVNEQFF. DNA of the CDR3: TGTGCCAGCAGCTCCCCCGCCTCGACTAGCGGAGTCAATGAGCAGTTCTTC. Full variable domain (rest looked up from reference TRBV13 and TRBJ2-1): AAGVIQSPRHLIKEKRETATLKCYPIPRHDTVYWYQQGPGQDPQFLISFYEKMQSDKGSIPDRFSAQQFSDYHSELNMSSLELGDSALYFCASSSPASTSGVNEQFFGPGTRLTVL.

The chain links TRBV5-1 to TRBJ2-1; possible D gene TRBD2, 6 bases. The CDR3 is made up of 15 amino acids. Germline V gives CDR1 SGHRS, CDR2 YFSETQ. Trimming removed 4 bases at V and 2 bases at J, with 13 bases between. The CDR3 nucleotides read TGCGCCAGCAGCCGGCTGGAGGGAACCTACAATGAGCAGTTCTTC. Encoded protein: CASSRLEGTYNEQFF.

The gene calls are TRBV5-8 and TRBJ2-5; D unresolved. Looked up from germline, CDR1 is SGHTS and CDR2 is YDEGEE. This CDR3 region has 16 residues. V was pared by 1 base and J by 5 bases, with 18 bases between. The DNA of the CDR3 is TGTGCCAGCAGCTTGTGGGCAGGCGATCCTGGGGAGACCCAGTACTTC. It yields the protein CASSLWAGDPGETQYF. The entire variable domain, with the rest obtained from reference TRBV5-8 and TRBJ2-5, is as follows: EAGVTQSPTHLIKTRGQQATLRCSPISGHTSVYWYQQALGLGLQFLLWYDEGEERNRGNFPPRFSGRQFPNYSSELNVNALELEDSALYLCASSLWAGDPGETQYFGPGTRLLVL.

This clone was seen a few times. In the same sample, other DNA sequences code for this CDR3. The chain employs TRBV6-5 and TRBJ2-7; 7 nucleotides agree with TRBD2. The CDR3 is 12 residues long. Germline CDR1 is MNHEY and CDR2 is SVGAGI. J lost 6 bases, V lost 2 bases, and 1 base had no gene match. The CDR3 is CASSYGGGEQYF. The CDR3 DNA reads TGTGCCAGCAGTTACGGGGGGGGCGAGCAGTACTTC.

The CDR3 sequence: CASSGGTGSTEAFF. The CDR3 region has the DNA TGTGCCAGCAGTGGGGGGACAGGGAGCACTGAAGCTTTCTTT. V gene TRBV6-1 combines with J gene TRBJ1-1; 9 bases are a match to TRBD1. After removal of 4 bases from V and 4 bases from J, the junction contained 4 bases not matched to a gene. This CDR3 contains 14 residues. Looked up from germline, CDR1 is MNHNS and CDR2 is SASEGT.

The chain uses TRBV6-4 and TRBJ1-1; unclear D gene. Germline CDR1 is MRHNA and CDR2 is SNTAGT. There are 13 residues in the CDR3. Trimming took 0 bases from V and 3 from J, leaving 5 bases between them. In nucleotides, the CDR3 is TGTGCCAGCAGTGACTCGACTTACACTGAAGCTTTCTTT. Protein product: CASSDSTYTEAFF.

The chain employs TRBV10-3 and TRBJ2-5; possibly TRBD1 or TRBD2 for D (5 bases each). The J call may not be correct, given that the DNA end is closer to TRBJ2-7. This CDR3 spans 13 amino acids. Looked up from germline, CDR1 is ENHRY and CDR2 is SYGVKD. In DNA, the CDR3 is TGTGCCATCGCTGCTGGGGGTTCCTACGAGCAGTACTTC. Translating gives CAIAAGGSYEQYF.

This CDR3 reads CASSATGGFGGYTF. DNA for the CDR3: TGTGCCAGCAGTGCGACAGGGGGCTTTGGCGGCTACACCTTC. The chain carries TRBV27 and TRBJ1-2; 10 nucleotides match TRBD1. This CDR3 is 14 amino acids long. Germline assignment: CDR1 MNHEY and CDR2 SMNVEV (reference sequence). Trimming cost V 5 bases and J 8 bases; bases outside gene matches: 8.

The chain joins TRBV28 to TRBJ1-2; 9 nucleotides match TRBD1. Germline V gene sequence: CDR1 MDHEN, CDR2 SYDVKM. V dropped 3 bases and J dropped 8; count of bases not matched to a gene: 19. The CDR3 sequence is 18 residues long. As DNA, the CDR3 is TGTGCCAGCAGTTTTTTGCGGGACAGGGACATAGTTTTAGGAGGCTACACCTTC. Translation: CASSFLRDRDIVLGGYTF.

This clone was counted only a few times. V is TRBV4-1 and J is TRBJ1-2; possible D gene TRBD1, 5 bases. Germline-derived CDR1 and CDR2 are MGHRA and YSYEKL. Deletions cut 0 bases from V and 5 bases from J, with 19 bases between. The length of the CDR3 is 17 residues. The CDR3 loop reads CASSQDPSGNRRYGYTF. The CDR3 nucleotides read TGCGCCAGCAGCCAAGACCCCTCGGGTAACAGGCGGTATGGCTACACCTTC.

Remarks on this clone: This may be a read error: a much more frequent sequence differs by one nucleotide. This chain links TRBV5-4 with TRBJ1-6; 7 bases line up with TRBD1. CDR3 size: 14 residues. Per the germline V gene, CDR1 is SGHNT and CDR2 is YYREEE (reference sequence). CDR3 region: CAGSLGRGLTPLHF. The CDR3 region has the DNA TGTGCCGGCAGCTTGGGGAGGGGGCTAACACCCCTCCACTTT.

This sequence joins TRBV27 and TRBJ2-7, with 13 bases that match TRBD2. V gave up 4 bases and J gave up 3 bases; unmatched junction bases: 6. The CDR3 sequence is 16 residues long. Germline loops: CDR1 MNHEY, CDR2 SMNVEV (reference sequence). The CDR3 bases are TGTGCCAGCAGTTCCCCGACTAGCGGGAGGTTCTACGAGCAGTACTTC. Protein product: CASSSPTSGRFYEQYF.

The J gene is TRBJ2-5, the V gene TRBV10-2; 10 bases align to TRBD2. This CDR3 region has 16 residues. After removal of 1 base from V and 0 bases from J, the junction contained 2 bases not matched to a gene. CDR1 is WSHSY, CDR2 SAAADI, per germline. This CDR3 reads CASSEWSGGDQETQYF. In DNA, the CDR3 is TGCGCCAGCAGTGAGTGGAGCGGGGGGGACCAAGAGACCCAGTACTTC.

The gene calls are TRBV30 and TRBJ2-2; TRBD2 aligns across 9 bases. Germline V lookup: CDR1 GTSNPN, CDR2 SVGIG (reference sequence). Trimming cost V 0 bases and J 9 bases; bases outside gene matches: 5. The CDR3 covers 14 residues. The CDR3 bases are TGTGCCTGGAGTGTTCCACTAGCGGGTCGGGAGCTGTTTTTT. Its protein is CAWSVPLAGRELFF.

Judged by abundance, this clone is medium-sized. The chain has TRBV7-8 and TRBJ2-1; D unresolved. The germline V gene has CDR1 SGHVS and CDR2 FQNEAQ. The CDR3 is 14 residues long. Trimming cost V 1 base and J 0 bases, with 4 bases left between them. The CDR3 here is CASSLDSSYNEQFF. The CDR3 nucleotides are TGTGCCAGCAGCTTAGATAGCTCCTACAATGAGCAGTTCTTC.